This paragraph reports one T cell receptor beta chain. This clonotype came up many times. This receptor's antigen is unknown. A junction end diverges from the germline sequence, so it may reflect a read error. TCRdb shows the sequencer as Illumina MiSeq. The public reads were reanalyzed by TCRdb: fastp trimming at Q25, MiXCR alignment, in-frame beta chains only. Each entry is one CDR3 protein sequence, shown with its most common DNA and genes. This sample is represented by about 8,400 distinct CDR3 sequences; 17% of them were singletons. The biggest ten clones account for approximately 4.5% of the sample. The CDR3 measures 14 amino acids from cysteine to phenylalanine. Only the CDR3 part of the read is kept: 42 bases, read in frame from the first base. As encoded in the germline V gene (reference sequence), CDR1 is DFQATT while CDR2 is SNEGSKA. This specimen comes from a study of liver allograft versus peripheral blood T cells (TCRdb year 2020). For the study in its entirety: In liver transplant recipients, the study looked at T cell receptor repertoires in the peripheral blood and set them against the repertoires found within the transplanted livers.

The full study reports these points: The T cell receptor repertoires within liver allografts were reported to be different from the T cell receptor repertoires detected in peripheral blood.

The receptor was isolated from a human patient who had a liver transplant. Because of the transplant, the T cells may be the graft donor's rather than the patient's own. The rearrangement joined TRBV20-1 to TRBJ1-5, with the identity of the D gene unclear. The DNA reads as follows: TGCAGTGCTAGAGATTTCGGTAGCAATCGGCCCCAGCATTTT. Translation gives CSARDFGSNRPQHF.